A selection of T cell receptor beta chains follows, all from one sample in a study of T cell repertoires in cytomegalovirus infection. TCRdb independently ran MiXCR on the reads; one entry per CDR3 protein. The table lists approximately 140,000 distinct CDR3 sequences, under 8% of them singletons. The sample comprised PBMCs. The source is a human donor in good health (CMV status not recorded). Some clones in this sample may be carry-over from other donors' samples. Each CDR3 is given without its conserved first and last residue. The order of the fields is clone size, J gene, V gene, CDR3 protein. Clone size appears in some rows only: once, few, many, or a class for an expanded clone.

abundance: many; j_gene: TRBJ2-7; v_gene: TRBV7-7; CDR3aa: ASSPRQGSREQY
abundance: .; j_gene: TRBJ2-5; v_gene: TRBV4-3; CDR3aa: ASSQGLGREETQY
abundance: few; j_gene: TRBJ2-5; v_gene: TRBV20-1; CDR3aa: SARMLTGKETQY
abundance: few; j_gene: TRBJ1-6; v_gene: TRBV15; CDR3aa: ATRPGGAYNSPLH
abundance: many; j_gene: TRBJ2-3; v_gene: TRBV20-1; CDR3aa: SAATSGGITDTQY
abundance: many; j_gene: TRBJ2-1; v_gene: TRBV5-1; CDR3aa: ASSLRAGGPGSANEQF
abundance: many; j_gene: TRBJ2-3; v_gene: TRBV20-1; CDR3aa: SANLAGSTDTQY
abundance: .; j_gene: TRBJ1-1; v_gene: TRBV19; CDR3aa: ASRDRGRDTEAF
abundance: many; j_gene: TRBJ2-7; v_gene: TRBV19; CDR3aa: ASSPAGIASYEQY
abundance: many; j_gene: TRBJ2-5; v_gene: TRBV7-8; CDR3aa: ASSLGLAGGPERTQY
abundance: many; j_gene: TRBJ1-4; v_gene: TRBV7-8; CDR3aa: ASSSEGGLGSLF
abundance: many; j_gene: TRBJ1-1; v_gene: TRBV28; CDR3aa: ASSSRGAALPEAF
abundance: many; j_gene: TRBJ1-1; v_gene: TRBV20-1; CDR3aa: SARILLLGIEAF
abundance: many; j_gene: TRBJ1-1; v_gene: TRBV19; CDR3aa: ASHPVGGTEAF
abundance: many; j_gene: TRBJ1-1; v_gene: TRBV12-3/TRBV12-4; CDR3aa: ASRVGNTEAF
abundance: .; j_gene: TRBJ1-1; v_gene: TRBV20-1; CDR3aa: SARDPGGGV
abundance: .; j_gene: TRBJ2-1; v_gene: TRBV19; CDR3aa: ASSILWQGYNEQF
abundance: .; j_gene: TRBJ2-5; v_gene: TRBV9; CDR3aa: ASSVGPSGRGIQETQY
abundance: .; j_gene: TRBJ2-7; v_gene: TRBV10-3; CDR3aa: AIRFGPEVEQY
abundance: many; j_gene: TRBJ2-1; v_gene: TRBV7-8; CDR3aa: ASSISGDNEQF
abundance: few; j_gene: TRBJ2-1; v_gene: TRBV7-3; CDR3aa: ASSLKLAGGNEQF
abundance: many; j_gene: TRBJ2-5; v_gene: TRBV6-1; CDR3aa: ASSVIPTRETQY
abundance: .; j_gene: TRBJ2-7; v_gene: TRBV6-2/TRBV6-3; CDR3aa: ASSRLADHSYEQY
abundance: .; j_gene: TRBJ1-1; v_gene: TRBV20-1; CDR3aa: SASSRMNTEAF
abundance: .; j_gene: TRBJ2-7; v_gene: TRBV28; CDR3aa: ASRGTVSPYEQY
abundance: many; j_gene: TRBJ2-1; v_gene: TRBV7-2; CDR3aa: ASSFGETSVPYNEQF
abundance: many; j_gene: TRBJ2-3; v_gene: TRBV12-3/TRBV12-4; CDR3aa: ASSFGPSSTDTQY
abundance: few; j_gene: TRBJ1-1; v_gene: TRBV20-1; CDR3aa: SARVITGQGSGMNTEAF
abundance: many; j_gene: TRBJ2-3; v_gene: TRBV7-2; CDR3aa: ASSLVGRGPDTQY
abundance: .; j_gene: TRBJ1-5; v_gene: TRBV29-1; CDR3aa: SVSGADQPQH
abundance: many; j_gene: TRBJ1-5; v_gene: TRBV10-3; CDR3aa: AISESPVGAGPDLGGNQPQH